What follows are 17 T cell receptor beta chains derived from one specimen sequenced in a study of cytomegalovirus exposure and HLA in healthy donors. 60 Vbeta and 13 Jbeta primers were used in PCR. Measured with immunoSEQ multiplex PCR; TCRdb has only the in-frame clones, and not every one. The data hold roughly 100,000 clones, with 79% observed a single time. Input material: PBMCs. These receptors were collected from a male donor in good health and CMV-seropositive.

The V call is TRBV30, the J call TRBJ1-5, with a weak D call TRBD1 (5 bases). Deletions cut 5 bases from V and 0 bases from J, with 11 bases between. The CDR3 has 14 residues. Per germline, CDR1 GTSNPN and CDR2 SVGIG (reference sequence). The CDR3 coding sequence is TGTGCCTGGGCCGGGGGGGATAGCAATCAGCCCCAGCATTTT. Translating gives CAWAGGDSNQPQHF.

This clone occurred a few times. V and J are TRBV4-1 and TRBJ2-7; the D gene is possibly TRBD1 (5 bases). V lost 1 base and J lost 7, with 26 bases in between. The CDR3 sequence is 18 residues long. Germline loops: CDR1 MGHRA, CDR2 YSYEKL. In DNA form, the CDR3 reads TGCGCCAGCAGCCAAGCAGGGTACGGGTCCTCCCCGTCGGAGGAGCAGTACTTC. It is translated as CASSQAGYGSSPSEEQYF.

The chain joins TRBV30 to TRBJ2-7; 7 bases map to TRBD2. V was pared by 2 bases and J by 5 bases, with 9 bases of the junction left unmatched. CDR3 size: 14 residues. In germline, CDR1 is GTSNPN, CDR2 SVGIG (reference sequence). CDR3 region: CAWSMGGLGNEQYF. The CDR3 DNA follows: TGTGCCTGGAGTATGGGAGGGTTAGGCAACGAGCAGTACTTC.

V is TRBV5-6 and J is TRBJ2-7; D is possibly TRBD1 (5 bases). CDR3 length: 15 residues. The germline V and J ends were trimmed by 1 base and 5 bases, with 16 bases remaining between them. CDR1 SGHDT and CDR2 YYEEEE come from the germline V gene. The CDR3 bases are TGTGCCAGCAGCTTGCTGGACACCTTGGCTCACGAGCAGTACTTC. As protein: CASSLLDTLAHEQYF.

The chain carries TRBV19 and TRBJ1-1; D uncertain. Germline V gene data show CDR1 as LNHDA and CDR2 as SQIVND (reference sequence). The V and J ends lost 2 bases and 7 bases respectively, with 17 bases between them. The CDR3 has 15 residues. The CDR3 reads CASSILPWAPVEAFF. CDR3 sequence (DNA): TGTGCCAGTAGTATACTTCCGTGGGCCCCAGTTGAAGCTTTCTTT.

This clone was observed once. Here the CDR3 DNA reads TGCGCCAGCAGCTTGGGAGGGACAGGGAACACCGGGGAGCTGTTTTTT. Translation: CASSLGGTGNTGELFF. V gene TRBV5-1 combines with J gene TRBJ2-2; 8 bases are shared with TRBD1. The CDR3 is 16 amino acids. CDR1 is SGHRS and CDR2 is YFSETQ in the germline V gene. V gave up 0 bases and J gave up 1 base; unmatched junction bases: 2.

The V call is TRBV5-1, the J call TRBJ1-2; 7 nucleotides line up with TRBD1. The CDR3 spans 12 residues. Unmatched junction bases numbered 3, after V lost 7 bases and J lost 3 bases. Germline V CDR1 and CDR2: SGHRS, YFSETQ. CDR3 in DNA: TGCGCCAGCCATACAGGGGACTATGGCTACACCTTC. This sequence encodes CASHTGDYGYTF.

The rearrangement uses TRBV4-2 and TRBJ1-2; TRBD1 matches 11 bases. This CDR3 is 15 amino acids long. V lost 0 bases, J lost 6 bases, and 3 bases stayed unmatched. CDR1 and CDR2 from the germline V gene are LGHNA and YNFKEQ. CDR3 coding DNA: TGTGCCAGCAGCCAAGACGGGGGACAGGGGGATGGCTACACCTTC. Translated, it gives CASSQDGGQGDGYTF.

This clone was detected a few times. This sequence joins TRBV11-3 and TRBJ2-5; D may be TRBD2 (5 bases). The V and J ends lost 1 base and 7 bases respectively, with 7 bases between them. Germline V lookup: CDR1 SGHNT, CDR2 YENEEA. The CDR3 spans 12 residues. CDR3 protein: CASSLVGGTQYF. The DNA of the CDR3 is TGTGCCAGCAGCTTAGTTGGAGGGACCCAGTACTTC. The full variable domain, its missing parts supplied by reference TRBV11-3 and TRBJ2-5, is EAGVVQSPRYKIIEKKQPVAFWCNPISGHNTLYWYLQNLGQGPELLIRYENEEAVDDSQLPKDRFSAERLKGVDSTLKIQPAELGDSAVYLCASSLVGGTQYFGPGTRLLVL.

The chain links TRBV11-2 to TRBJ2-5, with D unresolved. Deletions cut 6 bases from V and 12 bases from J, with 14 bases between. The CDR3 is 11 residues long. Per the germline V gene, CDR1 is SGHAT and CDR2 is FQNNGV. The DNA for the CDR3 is TGTGCCAGCAGTACTGACAACCTTGAGTACTTC. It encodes CASSTDNLEYF.

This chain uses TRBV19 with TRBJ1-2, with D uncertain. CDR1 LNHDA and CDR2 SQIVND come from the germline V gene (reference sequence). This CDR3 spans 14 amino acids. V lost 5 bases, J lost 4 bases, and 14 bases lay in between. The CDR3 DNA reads TGTGCCAGTAGTCCCGGGTCGGGATCCTATGGCTACACCTTC. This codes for CASSPGSGSYGYTF.

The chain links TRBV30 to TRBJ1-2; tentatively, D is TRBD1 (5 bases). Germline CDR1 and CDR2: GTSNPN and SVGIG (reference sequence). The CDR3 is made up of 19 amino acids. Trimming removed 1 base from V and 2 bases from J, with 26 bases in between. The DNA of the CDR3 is TGTGCCTGGAGTGACCCCCGCGGGATGGGAGGGGTTATCAACTATGGCTACACCTTC. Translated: CAWSDPRGMGGVINYGYTF.

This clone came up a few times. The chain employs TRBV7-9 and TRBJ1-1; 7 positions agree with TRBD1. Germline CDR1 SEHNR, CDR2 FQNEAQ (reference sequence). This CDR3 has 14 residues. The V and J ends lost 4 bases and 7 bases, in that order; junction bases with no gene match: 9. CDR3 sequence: CASSSWTGRLEAFF. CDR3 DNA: TGTGCCAGCAGCTCGTGGACAGGACGCCTTGAAGCTTTCTTT.

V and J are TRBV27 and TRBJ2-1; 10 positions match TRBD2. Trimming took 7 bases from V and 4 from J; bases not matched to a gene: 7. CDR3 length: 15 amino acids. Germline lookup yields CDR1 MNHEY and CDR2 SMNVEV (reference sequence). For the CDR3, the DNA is TGTGCCAGCACTCCTAAGCGGGGGGGATACAATGAGCAGTTCTTC. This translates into CASTPKRGGYNEQFF.

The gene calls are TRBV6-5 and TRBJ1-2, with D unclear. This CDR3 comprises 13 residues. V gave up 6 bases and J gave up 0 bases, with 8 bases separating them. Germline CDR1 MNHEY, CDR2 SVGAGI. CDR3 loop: CASSGTANYGYTF. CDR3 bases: TGTGCCAGCAGCGGTACAGCTAACTATGGCTACACCTTC.

CDR3 DNA: TGTGCCAGCTCACCAAGCGGGGGATCTCAGCCCCAGCATTTT. Translating it yields CASSPSGGSQPQHF. The V call is TRBV18, the J call TRBJ1-5; D is perhaps TRBD1 (5 bases). CDR1 and CDR2 from the germline V gene are KGHSH and LQKENI. The length of the CDR3 is 14 residues. Trimming shortened V by 2 bases and J by 6 bases, and 11 bases separated the two germline ends.

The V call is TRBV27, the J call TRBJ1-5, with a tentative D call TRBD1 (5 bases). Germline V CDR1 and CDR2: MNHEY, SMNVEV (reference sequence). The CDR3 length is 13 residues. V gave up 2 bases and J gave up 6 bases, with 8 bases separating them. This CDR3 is CASSLRGTQPQHF. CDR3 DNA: TGTGCCAGCAGTTTACGGGGGACTCAGCCCCAGCATTTT.